The clone carrying this T cell receptor beta chain showed up just once. Its antigen is undetermined. Trimming took off 4 bases at V and 7 bases at J, with 25 bases between the two ends. CDR1 and CDR2 (germline): ENHRY, SYGVKD. The CDR3 has 17 residues. This entry is derived from a study of T cells in Graves' hyperthyroidism and ophthalmopathy. General study findings and limits: A model of 13 V-J pairs discriminated ophthalmopathy from stable hyperthyroidism.

Amplification targeted TCR beta CDR3 regions from RNA transcripts. HTBI primers were the set used in a first-round RT-PCR of the TCR CDR3. TCRdb reanalysed the multiplex PCR reads using MiXCR and keeps one entry per CDR3 protein. The sample consists of a few hundred thousand distinct CDR3 sequences, 40% to 55% of them appearing once. Hyperthyroidism had been newly diagnosed in patients aged 18 to 65, and its duration was under 2 months. Thyroid ultrasound, orbital computed tomography, clinical symptoms, and serum thyroxine and TRAb underpinned diagnoses. This TCR was recovered from a woman between 18 and 30 years old with Graves' hyperthyroidism. The chain uses TRBV10-3 and TRBJ2-5, with no clear D. The source material was peripheral blood or thyroid tissue (not recorded which). The CDR3 here is CAISGSGRMNTEATQYF. The CDR3 DNA reads as TGTGCCATCAGTGGCTCCGGACGGATGAACACTGAAGCGACCCAGTACTTC.